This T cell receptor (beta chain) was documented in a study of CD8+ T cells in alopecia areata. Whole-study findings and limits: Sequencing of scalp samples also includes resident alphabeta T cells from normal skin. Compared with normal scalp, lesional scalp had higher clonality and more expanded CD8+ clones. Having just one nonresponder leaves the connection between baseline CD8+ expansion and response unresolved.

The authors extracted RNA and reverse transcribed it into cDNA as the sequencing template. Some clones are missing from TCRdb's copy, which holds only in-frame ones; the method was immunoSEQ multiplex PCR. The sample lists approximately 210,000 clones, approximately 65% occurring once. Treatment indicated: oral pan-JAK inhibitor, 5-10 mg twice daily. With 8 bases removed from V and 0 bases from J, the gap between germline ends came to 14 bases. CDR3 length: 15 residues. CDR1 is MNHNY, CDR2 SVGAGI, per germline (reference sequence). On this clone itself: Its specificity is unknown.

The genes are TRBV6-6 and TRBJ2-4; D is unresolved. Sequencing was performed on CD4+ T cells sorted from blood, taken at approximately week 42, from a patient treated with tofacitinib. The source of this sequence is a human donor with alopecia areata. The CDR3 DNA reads TGTGCCAGCCGAGGAGACATCTTAGCCAAAAACATTCAGTACTTC. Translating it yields CASRGDILAKNIQYF.